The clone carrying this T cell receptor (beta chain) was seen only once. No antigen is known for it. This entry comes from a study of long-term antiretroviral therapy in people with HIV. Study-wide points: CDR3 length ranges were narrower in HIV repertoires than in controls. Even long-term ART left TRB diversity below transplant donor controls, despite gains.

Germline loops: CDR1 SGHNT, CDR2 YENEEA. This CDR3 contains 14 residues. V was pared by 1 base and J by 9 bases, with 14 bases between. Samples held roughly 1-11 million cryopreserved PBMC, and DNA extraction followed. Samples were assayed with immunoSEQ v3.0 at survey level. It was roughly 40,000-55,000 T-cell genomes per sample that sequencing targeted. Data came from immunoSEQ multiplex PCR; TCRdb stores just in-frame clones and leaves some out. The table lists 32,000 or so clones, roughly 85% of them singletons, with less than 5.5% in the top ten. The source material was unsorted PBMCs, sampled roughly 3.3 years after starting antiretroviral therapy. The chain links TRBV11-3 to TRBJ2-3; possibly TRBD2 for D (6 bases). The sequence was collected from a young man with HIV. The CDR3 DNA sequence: TGTGCCAGCAGCTTAGGAGGAGGGTACGACACGCAGTATTTT. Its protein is CASSLGGGYDTQYF.